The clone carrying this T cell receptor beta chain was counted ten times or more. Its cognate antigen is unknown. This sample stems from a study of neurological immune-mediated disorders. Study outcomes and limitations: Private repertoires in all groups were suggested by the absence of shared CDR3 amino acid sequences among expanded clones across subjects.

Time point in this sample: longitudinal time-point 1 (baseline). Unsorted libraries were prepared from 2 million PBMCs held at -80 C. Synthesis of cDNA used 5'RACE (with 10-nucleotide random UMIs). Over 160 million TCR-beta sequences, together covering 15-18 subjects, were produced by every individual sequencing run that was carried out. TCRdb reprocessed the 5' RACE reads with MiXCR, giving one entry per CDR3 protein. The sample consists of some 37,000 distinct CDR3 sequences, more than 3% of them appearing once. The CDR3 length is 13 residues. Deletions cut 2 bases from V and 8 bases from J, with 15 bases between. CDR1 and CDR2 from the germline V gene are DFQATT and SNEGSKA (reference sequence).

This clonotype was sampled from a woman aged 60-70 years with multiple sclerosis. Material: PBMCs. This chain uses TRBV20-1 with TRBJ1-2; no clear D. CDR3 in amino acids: CSARSTTAVGYTF. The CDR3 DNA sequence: TGCAGTGCTAGAAGTACGACGGCAGTGGGCTACACCTTC.